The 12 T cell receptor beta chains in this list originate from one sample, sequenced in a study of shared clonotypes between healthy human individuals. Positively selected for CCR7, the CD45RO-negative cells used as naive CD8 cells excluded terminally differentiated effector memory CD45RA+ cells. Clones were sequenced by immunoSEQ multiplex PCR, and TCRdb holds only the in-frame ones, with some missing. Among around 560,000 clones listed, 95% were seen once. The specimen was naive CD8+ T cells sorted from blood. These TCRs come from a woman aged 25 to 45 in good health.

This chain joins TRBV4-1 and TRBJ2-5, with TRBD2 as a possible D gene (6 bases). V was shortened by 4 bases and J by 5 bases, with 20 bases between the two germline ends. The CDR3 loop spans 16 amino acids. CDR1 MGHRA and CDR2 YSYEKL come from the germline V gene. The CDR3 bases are TGCGCCAGCAGCCGCGCATGGAGGGAGGCGGTGGAGACCCAGTACTTC. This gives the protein CASSRAWREAVETQYF.

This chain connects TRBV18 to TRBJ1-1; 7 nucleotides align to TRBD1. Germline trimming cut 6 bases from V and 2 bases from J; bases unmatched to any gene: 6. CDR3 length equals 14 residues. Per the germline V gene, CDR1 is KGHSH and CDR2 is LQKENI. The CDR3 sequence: CASSDREGNTEAFF. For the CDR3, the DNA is TGTGCCAGCTCTGACAGGGAAGGAAACACTGAAGCTTTCTTT.

The CDR3 sequence: CASSPGAYEAFF. The CDR3 DNA reads as TGTGCCAGCAGCCCAGGGGCCTACGAAGCTTTCTTT. The chain combines TRBV11-1 with TRBJ1-1; maybe TRBD1 (6 bases). Germline assignment: CDR1 SGHAT and CDR2 FQDESV (reference sequence). The CDR3 spans 12 residues. Trimming shortened V by 5 bases and J by 8 bases, and 12 bases separated the two germline ends.

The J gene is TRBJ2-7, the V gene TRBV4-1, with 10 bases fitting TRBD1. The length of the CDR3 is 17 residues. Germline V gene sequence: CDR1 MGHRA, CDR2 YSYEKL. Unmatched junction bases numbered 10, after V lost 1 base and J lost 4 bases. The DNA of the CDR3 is TGCGCCAGCAGCCAAGTCAGCACCCGACAGGGGGCGTACGAGCAGTACTTC. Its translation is CASSQVSTRQGAYEQYF.

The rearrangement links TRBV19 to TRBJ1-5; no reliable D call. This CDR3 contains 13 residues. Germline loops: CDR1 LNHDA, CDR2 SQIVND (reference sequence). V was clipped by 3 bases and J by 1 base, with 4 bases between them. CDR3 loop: CASSIQSNQPQHF. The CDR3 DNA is TGTGCCAGTAGTATCCAGAGCAATCAGCCCCAGCATTTT.

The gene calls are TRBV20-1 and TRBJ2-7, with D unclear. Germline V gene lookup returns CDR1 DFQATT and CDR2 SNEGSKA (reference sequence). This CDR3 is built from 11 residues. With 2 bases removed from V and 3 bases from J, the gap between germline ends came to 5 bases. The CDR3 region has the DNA TGCAGTGCTAGAACTTACTACGAGCAGTACTTC. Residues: CSARTYYEQYF.

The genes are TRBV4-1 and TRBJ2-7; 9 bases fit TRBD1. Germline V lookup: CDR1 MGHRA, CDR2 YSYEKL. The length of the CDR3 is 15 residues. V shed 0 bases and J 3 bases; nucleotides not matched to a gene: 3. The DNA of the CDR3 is TGCGCCAGCAGCCAAGATCGGACAGGGGACTACGAGCAGTACTTC. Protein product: CASSQDRTGDYEQYF.

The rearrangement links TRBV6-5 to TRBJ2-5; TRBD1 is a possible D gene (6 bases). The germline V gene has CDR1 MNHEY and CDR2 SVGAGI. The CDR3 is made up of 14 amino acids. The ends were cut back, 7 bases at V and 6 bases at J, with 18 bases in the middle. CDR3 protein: CASNTGSNAKTQYF. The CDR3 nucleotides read TGTGCCAGCAATACAGGGTCCAATGCAAAGACCCAGTACTTC.

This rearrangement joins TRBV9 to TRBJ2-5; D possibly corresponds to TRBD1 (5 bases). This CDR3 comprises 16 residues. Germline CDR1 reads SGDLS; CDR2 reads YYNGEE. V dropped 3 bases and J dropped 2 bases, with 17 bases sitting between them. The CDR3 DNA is TGTGCCAGCAGCGAGACAGCCAGGATAACTCAAGAGACCCAGTACTTC. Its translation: CASSETARITQETQYF.

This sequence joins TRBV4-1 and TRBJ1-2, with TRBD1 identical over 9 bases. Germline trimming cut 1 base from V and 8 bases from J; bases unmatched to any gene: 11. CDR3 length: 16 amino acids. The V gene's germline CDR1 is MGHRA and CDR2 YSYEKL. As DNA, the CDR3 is TGCGCCAGCAGCCAAGCGGGACAGGGCCCTTTCGGGGGCTACACCTTC. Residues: CASSQAGQGPFGGYTF.

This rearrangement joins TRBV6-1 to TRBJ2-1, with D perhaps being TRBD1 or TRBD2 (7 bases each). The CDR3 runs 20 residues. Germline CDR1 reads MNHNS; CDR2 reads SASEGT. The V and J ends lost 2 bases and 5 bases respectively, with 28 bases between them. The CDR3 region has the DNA TGTGCCAGCAGTGAACGAGACAGGGCGTGGGACTATGCCCCTAACAATGAGCAGTTCTTC. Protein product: CASSERDRAWDYAPNNEQFF.

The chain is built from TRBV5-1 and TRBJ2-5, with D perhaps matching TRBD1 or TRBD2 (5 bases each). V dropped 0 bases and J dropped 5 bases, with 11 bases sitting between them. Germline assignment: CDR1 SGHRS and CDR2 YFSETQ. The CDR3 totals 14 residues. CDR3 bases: TGCGCCAGCAGCTTGGTTGGGGGACCCGAGACCCAGTACTTC. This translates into CASSLVGGPETQYF.